This paragraph reports one T cell receptor beta chain. Its antigen remains unknown. This sample was taken from a study of T-cell memory formation after mild COVID-19. Background on the study: Largely, the TCR clusters proved donor specific. The study's findings and limits: Prior to infection, memory already included some responding clones, suggesting cross-reactive memory joined. Clones that contracted from day 15 to 85 were balanced CD4/CD8, while later expanders leaned CD4+. For second-wave clones that peaked at day 37, SARS-CoV-2 specificity went unverified.

TCRdb processed the 5' RACE reads anew with MiXCR; each CDR3 protein has one entry. The profile shows 400,000 or so distinct CDR3 sequences, about 19% of them singletons. The V end lost 6 bases, the J end lost 9 bases, and 17 bases lay between the germline ends. This CDR3 has 13 amino acids. The TCR was taken from an adult woman who had mild COVID-19 (a few samples of this study predate the infection). Cell type and time point are not known. The chain links TRBV12-3 or TRBV12-4 to TRBJ1-2; D not certain. The specimen was PBMCs or a T cell subset sorted from them (not recorded which). The CDR3 is CASRQTTWGSYTF. The CDR3 coding sequence is TGTGCCAGCAGACAGACCACTTGGGGTAGCTACACCTTC.